One and the same sample provided the 21 T cell receptor beta chains below, sequenced in a study of blood T cell repertoires in COVID-19. Assay: immunoSEQ multiplex PCR; the TCRdb copy retains only in-frame clones and omits some. This sample carries hundreds of thousands of clones, around 81% of them seen once, and the ten largest clones take roughly 4.3%. The specimen sequenced was PBMCs or T cells enriched from blood (not recorded which). The receptors originated from a man aged 30-40 years with acute COVID-19.

This chain joins TRBV28 and TRBJ1-4; TRBD1 matches at 8 bases. The CDR3 loop spans 14 amino acids. The junction had 4 bases not matched to a gene; V was cut back by 5 bases and J by 5 bases. In germline, CDR1 is MDHEN, CDR2 SYDVKM. In nucleotides, the CDR3 is TGTGCCAGCAGTCCTCGACAGGGGAATGAAAAACTGTTTTTT. This encodes CASSPRQGNEKLFF.

This rearrangement joins TRBV19 to TRBJ2-2; D is undetermined. V lost 4 bases, J lost 5 bases, and 17 bases lay in between. The CDR3 sequence is 16 residues long. The germline V gene encodes CDR1 LNHDA and CDR2 SQIVND (reference sequence). DNA of the CDR3: TGTGCCAGTAGTACCGCAGTGGTCAGGTCTACCGGGGAGCTGTTTTTT. Translating gives CASSTAVVRSTGELFF.

This chain joins TRBV11-2 and TRBJ2-7, with a possible D match to TRBD2 (6 bases). With 3 bases removed from V and 4 bases from J, the gap between germline ends came to 13 bases. Germline V gene data show CDR1 as SGHAT and CDR2 as FQNNGV. The CDR3 spans 14 residues. DNA for the CDR3: TGTGCCAGCAGCTTGGGGCTAGCGCGGTACGAGCAGTACTTC. As protein: CASSLGLARYEQYF.

The chain couples TRBV11-2 to TRBJ2-7; D is ambiguous. The CDR3 is made up of 13 amino acids. The V gene lost 5 bases and the J gene lost 3 bases, with 11 bases spanning the gap. Germline values: CDR1 SGHAT, CDR2 FQNNGV. CDR3 in amino acids: CASSLTWNYEQYF. The CDR3, as DNA: TGTGCCAGCAGCCTGACATGGAACTACGAGCAGTACTTC.

This sequence joins TRBV20-1 and TRBJ2-7; perhaps D is TRBD1 or TRBD2 (6 bases each). The CDR3 loop spans 13 amino acids. Germline loops: CDR1 DFQATT, CDR2 SNEGSKA (reference sequence). Trimming took off 3 bases at V and 4 bases at J, with 13 bases between the two ends. In nucleotides, the CDR3 is TGCAGTGCTAGTGCGGGGCAGGGGTACGAGCAGTACTTC. This gives the protein CSASAGQGYEQYF.

The chain couples TRBV19 to TRBJ1-3, with unresolved D. V shed 2 bases and J shed 4 bases, with 12 bases lying between them. CDR1 LNHDA and CDR2 SQIVND come from the germline V gene (reference sequence). This CDR3 has 15 residues. The CDR3 DNA reads TGTGCCAGTAGTATATTGCCAGGAACGGGAAACACCATATATTTT. Translated, it gives CASSILPGTGNTIYF.

The chain uses TRBV5-5 and TRBJ2-2; possible D gene TRBD1, 5 bases. Germline CDR1 and CDR2: SGHKS and YYEKEE (reference sequence). V was clipped by 0 bases and J by 4 bases, with 19 bases between them. The CDR3 sequence is 18 residues long. This CDR3 is CASSLAFEDPQGTGELFF. The CDR3 DNA follows: TGTGCCAGCAGCTTGGCCTTCGAGGACCCCCAGGGCACCGGGGAGCTGTTTTTT.

This clone was recorded a few times. This chain joins TRBV9 and TRBJ1-6; 10 nucleotides align to TRBD1. CDR3 length: 17 amino acids. From germline, CDR1 is SGDLS and CDR2 YYNGEE. The V and J ends lost 4 bases and 10 bases, in that order; junction bases with no gene match: 14. CDR3 loop: CASSTKNNRDRGSPLHF. In DNA, the CDR3 is TGTGCCAGCAGCACTAAAAACAACCGGGACAGGGGATCACCCCTCCACTTT.

As to this clone: Other DNA sequences from this sample encode an identical CDR3 as well. V and J are TRBV5-1 and TRBJ2-2; perhaps TRBD2 as D (5 bases). V lost 4 bases to trimming and J lost 2 bases, with 15 bases between them. The germline gives CDR1 SGHRS, CDR2 YFSETQ. The CDR3 covers 16 residues. The CDR3 DNA reads as TGCGCCAGCAGCCTCGCCCTAGCAGTTAACACCGGGGAGCTGTTTTTT. Translating gives CASSLALAVNTGELFF.

The chain is built from TRBV10-3 and TRBJ1-2; 7 bases line up with TRBD1. CDR1 is ENHRY, CDR2 SYGVKD, per germline. With 4 bases clipped from V and 8 bases from J, the junction kept 10 bases outside the gene matches. The CDR3 is 14 amino acids. The CDR3 is CAISAGTARGGYTF. DNA of the CDR3: TGTGCCATCAGTGCTGGGACAGCCCGTGGAGGCTACACCTTC.

This chain connects TRBV9 to TRBJ1-2; D might be TRBD1 (6 bases). The CDR3 loop spans 15 amino acids. The germline V and J ends were trimmed by 1 base and 1 base, with 11 bases remaining between them. Germline assignment: CDR1 SGDLS and CDR2 YYNGEE. The CDR3 spells CASSVNQGRNYGYTF. The CDR3 nucleotides are TGTGCCAGCAGCGTAAATCAGGGGCGTAACTATGGCTACACCTTC.

This chain connects TRBV19 to TRBJ2-5; 7 nucleotides align to TRBD1. The length of the CDR3 is 14 residues. The germline gives CDR1 LNHDA, CDR2 SQIVND (reference sequence). Trimming removed 5 bases from V and 0 bases from J; junction bases left unmatched: 3. The CDR3 nucleotides read TGTGCCAGTAGTCCGGGACAGTACCAAGAGACCCAGTACTTC. Translated: CASSPGQYQETQYF.

The chain combines TRBV2 with TRBJ2-2, with D unclear. The germline CDR1 and CDR2 sequences are SNHLY and FYNNEI. This CDR3 spans 13 amino acids. V was clipped by 6 bases and J by 6 bases, with 11 bases between them. The CDR3 DNA reads TGTGCCAGCAGCGTCGTTAGAGCCGGGGAGCTGTTTTTT. Translation: CASSVVRAGELFF.

The chain combines TRBV7-3 with TRBJ1-1; D uncertain. The CDR3 covers 13 residues. The V end was cut by 0 bases, the J end by 5 bases, with 7 bases between. CDR1 and CDR2 from the germline V gene are SGHTA and FQGTGA. The CDR3 protein is CASSLTLRTEAFF. For the CDR3, the DNA is TGTGCCAGCAGCTTAACGTTGAGGACTGAAGCTTTCTTT.

This rearrangement joins TRBV11-2 to TRBJ1-1; D uncertain. This CDR3 is built from 16 residues. The V gene lost 6 bases and the J gene lost 0 bases, with 17 bases spanning the gap. Germline assignment: CDR1 SGHAT and CDR2 FQNNGV. The CDR3 region is CASSQKTGGLNTEAFF. CDR3 DNA: TGTGCCAGCAGTCAGAAGACCGGAGGATTGAACACTGAAGCTTTCTTT.

This rearrangement joins TRBV13 to TRBJ2-2; 8 nucleotides align to TRBD1. The CDR3 runs 15 residues. V shed 5 bases and J 6 bases; nucleotides not matched to a gene: 8. Germline V gene lookup returns CDR1 PRHDT and CDR2 FYEKMQ (reference sequence). The CDR3 DNA follows: TGTGCCAGCAGCGTCACAGGGGGAGTGGCCGGGGAGCTGTTTTTT. Translated: CASSVTGGVAGELFF.

The chain uses TRBV5-1 and TRBJ2-3; 8 bases match TRBD2. This CDR3 is built from 16 residues. V trimming: 4 bases; J trimming: 0 bases; junction bases outside the gene matches: 7. The germline gives CDR1 SGHRS, CDR2 YFSETQ. CDR3: CASSPGTSLSTDTQYF. The DNA of the CDR3 is TGCGCCAGCAGCCCGGGGACTAGTCTTAGCACAGATACGCAGTATTTT.

This clone has at least ten counts. The genes are TRBV5-1 and TRBJ2-7; tentatively, D is TRBD1 (5 bases). The CDR3 consists of 14 residues. Per germline, CDR1 SGHRS and CDR2 YFSETQ. V was clipped by 1 base and J by 2 bases, with 10 bases between them. Here the CDR3 DNA reads TGCGCCAGCAGCTTGAATCTAGGGGCCTACGAGCAGTACTTC. This gives the protein CASSLNLGAYEQYF.

The chain uses TRBV6-5 and TRBJ2-7, with D perhaps matching TRBD1 (5 bases). Deletions cut 2 bases from V and 3 bases from J, with 11 bases between. The CDR3 consists of 14 residues. Germline CDR1 MNHEY, CDR2 SVGAGI. The CDR3 sequence is CASSYSRVGYEQYF. CDR3 sequence (DNA): TGTGCCAGCAGTTACAGCAGGGTCGGCTACGAGCAGTACTTC.

The chain has TRBV29-1 and TRBJ2-1; D perhaps matches TRBD2 (6 bases). The length of the CDR3 is 13 residues. Germline V CDR1 and CDR2: SQVTM, ANQGSEA. Trimming shortened V by 5 bases and J by 9 bases, and 17 bases separated the two germline ends. The CDR3: CSVRRGLGGEQFF. The CDR3 bases are TGCAGCGTTAGGAGGGGCTTGGGGGGTGAGCAGTTCTTC.

The chain links TRBV10-1 to TRBJ2-4; TRBD2 matches at 14 bases. Germline CDR1 WNHNN, CDR2 SYGVQD (reference sequence). V lost 2 bases and J lost 3; bases outside the gene matches: 9. The CDR3 loop spans 19 amino acids. The CDR3 DNA reads as TGCGCCAGCAGTGAGAATCCGGGACTAGCGGGGGCCCTCAAAAACATTCAGTACTTC. Its translation: CASSENPGLAGALKNIQYF.